The 9 T cell receptor beta chains presented below share a single source sample, sequenced in a study of CD8 T cells in Susac syndrome. It was with random hexamers that roughly 0.5 to 1 ug RNA was reverse transcribed. Via MiXCR, TCRdb re-called the immunoSEQ multiplex PCR reads, giving one row per CDR3 protein. The data hold 130,000 or so distinct CDR3 sequences, with roughly 80% observed a single time. The sample taken for sequencing was CD8+ T cells from PBMCs. These TCRs come from a human donor with multiple sclerosis.

The chain joins TRBV19 to TRBJ2-3; the D is unclear. CDR1 and CDR2 (germline): LNHDA, SQIVND (reference sequence). V was cut by 4 bases and J by 0 bases, with 5 bases left in between. CDR3 length: 13 residues. CDR3 DNA: TGTGCCAGTAGTAGATCTAGCACAGATACGCAGTATTTT. Translating gives CASSRSSTDTQYF. Drawing the rest from reference TRBV19 and TRBJ2-3, the complete variable domain is DGGITQSPKYLFRKEGQNVTLSCEQNLNHDAMYWYRQDPGQGLRLIYYSQIVNDFQKGDIAEGYSVSREKKESFPLTVTSAQKNPTAFYLCASSRSSTDTQYFGPGTRLTVL.

V gene TRBV7-9 combines with J gene TRBJ2-1; D is uncertain. Germline lookup yields CDR1 SEHNR and CDR2 FQNEAQ (reference sequence). The V gene lost 3 bases and the J gene lost 8 bases, with 5 bases spanning the gap. There are 11 residues in the CDR3. CDR3 bases: TGTGCCAGCAGCTTCAGGTATGAGCAGTTCTTC. Translation: CASSFRYEQFF.

With regard to this clonotype: Germline is not matched at one junction end, which may reflect a read error. This chain uses TRBV5-4 with TRBJ1-1; no firm D call. Germline values: CDR1 SGHNT, CDR2 YYREEE (reference sequence). This CDR3 contains 12 residues. The CDR3 here is CASSFSRTEAFF. CDR3 nucleotides: TGTGCCAGCAGCTTCAGTCGGACTGAGGCTTTCTTT.

The rearrangement joins TRBV6-2 or TRBV6-3 to TRBJ2-7; D gene uncertain. Germline CDR1 MNHEY, CDR2 SVGEGT. The CDR3 consists of 13 residues. The V gene lost 5 bases and the J gene lost 2 bases, with 10 bases spanning the gap. Here the CDR3 DNA reads TGTGCCAGCAGTCCCCCGGACGCCTACGAGCAGTACTTC. This encodes CASSPPDAYEQYF.

The chain has TRBV7-2 and TRBJ1-5; TRBD1 agrees at 10 bases. The V and J ends lost 5 bases and 10 bases, in that order; junction bases with no gene match: 11. The germline V gene encodes CDR1 SGHTA and CDR2 FQGNSA. The CDR3 runs to 15 residues. Here the CDR3 DNA reads TGTGCCAGCAGCCCCGACCGGGACAGGGGAACACCCCAGCATTTT. Translation gives CASSPDRDRGTPQHF.

In this sample, this clonotype turned up a few times. The chain uses TRBV11-1 and TRBJ2-7, with 7 bases matching TRBD1. The CDR3 consists of 14 residues. Germline V CDR1 and CDR2: SGHAT, FQDESV (reference sequence). Trimming removed 5 bases from V and 3 bases from J; junction bases left unmatched: 7. The CDR3 bases are TGTGCCAGCAGCCTAAACAGGGGCCACTACGAGCAGTACGTC. It yields the protein CASSLNRGHYEQYV.

The V call is TRBV5-5, the J call TRBJ2-1; the D gene could be TRBD1 or TRBD2 (5 bases each). The CDR3 length is 13 residues. The V gene's germline CDR1 is SGHKS and CDR2 YYEKEE (reference sequence). V was clipped by 2 bases and J by 7 bases, with 10 bases between them. The CDR3 spells CASSFGGINEQFF. DNA for the CDR3: TGTGCCAGCAGCTTTGGGGGTATTAATGAGCAGTTCTTC.

This rearrangement joins TRBV2 to TRBJ2-7; D is tentatively TRBD1 or TRBD2 (5 bases each). The length of the CDR3 is 16 residues. Trimming cost V 7 bases and J 1 base, with 20 bases left between them. CDR1 and CDR2 from the germline V gene are SNHLY and FYNNEI. The CDR3 coding sequence is TGTGCCAGCACAGGGACCGAAGCTTGGGGATCCTACGAGCAGTACTTC. Protein: CASTGTEAWGSYEQYF.

The chain employs TRBV24-1 and TRBJ2-2; D may be TRBD2 (6 bases). CDR3 length: 14 residues. CDR1 KGHDR and CDR2 SFDVKD come from the germline V gene. Trimming pared 5 bases from V and 7 bases from J, leaving 13 bases between. The CDR3 nucleotides read TGTGCCACCAGTGTGCCTGGGGGGAACGGGGAGCTGTTTTTT. As protein: CATSVPGGNGELFF.